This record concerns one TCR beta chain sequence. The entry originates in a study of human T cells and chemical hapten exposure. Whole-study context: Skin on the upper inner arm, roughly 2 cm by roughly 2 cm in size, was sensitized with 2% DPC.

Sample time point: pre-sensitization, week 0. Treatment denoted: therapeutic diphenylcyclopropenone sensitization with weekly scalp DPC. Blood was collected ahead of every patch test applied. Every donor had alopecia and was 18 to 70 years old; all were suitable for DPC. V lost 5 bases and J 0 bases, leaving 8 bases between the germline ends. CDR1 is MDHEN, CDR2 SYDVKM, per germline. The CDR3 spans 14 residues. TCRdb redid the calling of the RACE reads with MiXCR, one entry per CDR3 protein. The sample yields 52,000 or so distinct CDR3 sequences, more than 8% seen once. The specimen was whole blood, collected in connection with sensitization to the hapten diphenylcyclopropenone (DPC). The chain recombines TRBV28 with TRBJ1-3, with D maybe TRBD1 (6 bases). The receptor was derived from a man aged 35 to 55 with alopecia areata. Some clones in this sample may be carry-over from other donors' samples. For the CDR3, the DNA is TGTGCCAGCAGTCCCAGGGGCTCTGGAAACACCATATATTTT. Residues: CASSPRGSGNTIYF. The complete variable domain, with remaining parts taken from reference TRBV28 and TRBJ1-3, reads DVKVTQSSRYLVKRTGEKVFLECVQDMDHENMFWYRQDPGLGLRLIYFSYDVKMKEKGDIPEGYSVSREKKERFSLILESASTNQTSMYLCASSPRGSGNTIYFGEGSWLTVV.